The clone carrying this T cell receptor (beta chain) has only one observation. Assay: immunoSEQ multiplex PCR; the TCRdb copy retains only in-frame clones and omits some. Of around 26,000 clones listed, 70% to 90% were seen once; the top ten hold roughly 9.5%. The sample is drawn from a study of T cells in localized non-small cell lung cancer. The CDR3 extends over 11 amino acids. The ends lost 5 bases at V and 11 bases at J; junction bases unmatched: 4. Looked up from germline, CDR1 is LNHNV and CDR2 is YYDKDF (reference sequence). The sequence was collected from a woman aged 35-75 years with stage III lung adenocarcinoma. The sequencing here drew on peripheral blood mononuclear cells, taken before any cancer treatment. The gene calls are TRBV15 and TRBJ2-7; 9 bases are a match to TRBD1. The CDR3 is CATSAGTGKYF. Written as DNA, the CDR3 is TGTGCCACCAGCGCAGGGACAGGGAAGTACTTC.